This T cell receptor beta chain originates from a study of cytomegalovirus exposure and HLA in healthy donors. It was with 60 Vbeta and 13 Jbeta primers that the PCR ran. TCRdb's copy holds only in-frame clones and misses some; the assay was immunoSEQ multiplex PCR. The sample lists under 110,000 clones, roughly four fifths occurring once. The sequenced sample consisted of PBMCs. The receptor was derived from a male donor in good health and CMV-seropositive.

The CDR3 loop is CASSLAQGGETQYF. The DNA for the CDR3 is TGTGCCAGCAGCTTAGCTCAGGGAGGAGAGACCCAGTACTTC. The V gene is TRBV7-9, the J gene TRBJ2-5; perhaps TRBD2 as D (6 bases). CDR3 length: 14 residues. The V and J ends lost 0 bases and 4 bases respectively, with 9 bases between them. The germline CDR1 and CDR2 sequences are SEHNR and FQNEAQ (reference sequence).